Sequencing of this T cell receptor (beta chain) was carried out in a study of neoadjuvant anti-PD-1 for oral cavity cancer. Time point: after neoadjuvant nivolumab, at surgical resection. Study-level findings and limits: After neoadjuvant nivolumab, PBMC T cell clonality was significantly higher in non-responders than responders.

CDR1 MGHRA and CDR2 YSYEKL come from the germline V gene. The CDR3 totals 16 residues. V lost 0 bases to trimming and J lost 3 bases, with 13 bases between them. A few counts support this clone. The antigen is unknown. Profiling relied on immunoSEQ multiplex PCR, and the TCRdb table lists in-frame clones only, not all of them. Counted here are about 9,600 clones, under 70% occurring once; the ten biggest clones make up around 4%. This specimen was PBMCs, taken after nivolumab (anti-PD-1) treatment. The rearrangement joins TRBV4-1 to TRBJ2-3; possibly TRBD2 for D (6 bases). The clonotype originates from a person aged 40-85 years with oral cavity squamous cell carcinoma. CDR3 protein: CASSQDEGDWTDTQYF. Here the CDR3 DNA reads TGCGCCAGCAGCCAAGACGAAGGGGACTGGACAGATACGCAGTATTTT.